This TCR beta chain was sequenced for a study of siplizumab effects on memory and regulatory T cells. Broader study findings: An assignable naive or memory phenotype was lacking in roughly 75-95% of proliferating CD4+ or CD8+ clones. The Treg-derived share of mappable alloreactive CD4+ clones averaged about 74% with siplizumab and under 30% in controls. Most alloreactive clones went unmapped to unstimulated subsets; only a minor fraction mapped. A major contribution to the alloresponse seemed to be made by naive T cells, which seemed more diverse than memory cells.

The CDR3 is 14 residues long. CDR1 is SGHDT, CDR2 YYEEEE, per germline. Trimming took 7 bases from V and 3 from J; bases not matched to a gene: 10. Comments on this clone: Its antigen is as yet unknown.

The assay was immunoSEQ multiplex PCR, and TCRdb's table has in-frame clones only and misses some. The sample holds about 70,000 clones, approximately 88% seen once. This chain joins TRBV5-6 and TRBJ2-7, with TRBD1 identical over 7 bases. Source material: Tregs sorted from blood. This clonotype was obtained from a human donor in good health. CDR3 sequence: CASGGRDSFYEQYF. The CDR3 DNA is TGTGCCAGCGGGGGCCGGGACAGTTTCTACGAGCAGTACTTC.